The rows below give T cell receptor beta chains drawn from one sample of a study of shared clonotypes between healthy human individuals. Libraries were prepared by immunoSEQ multiplex PCR; TCRdb keeps only in-frame clonotypes and omits some of them. The sample carries roughly 590,000 clones, 95% recorded once. The sample comprised naive CD8+ T cells sorted from blood. The origin of the receptors is a woman in her thirties in good health. Both conserved end residues are part of each CDR3. A D gene is named only where the DNA matches it firmly. The listing skips clone size in some rows; elsewhere it reads once, few, many or a size class.

TRBJ2-5,.,.,TRBV4-1,TGCGCCAGCAGCCAGGGGGCCTCGCGGGGCCAAGAGACCCAGTACTTC,CASSQGASRGQETQYF
TRBJ2-7,TRBD2,.,TRBV29-1,TGCAGCGTTTTGGGTTTGGCTAGCGGGACTTACTACGAGCAGTACTTC,CSVLGLASGTYYEQYF
TRBJ2-7,.,.,TRBV28,TGTGCCAGCAGCCAGCGGGACAGCTCCTACGAGCAGTACTTC,CASSQRDSSYEQYF
TRBJ1-2,TRBD1,.,TRBV13,TGTGCCAGCAGCCCGGACAGGGGGCTCCTTTGGAGCACCTTC,CASSPDRGLLWSTF
TRBJ1-1,TRBD1,.,TRBV2,TGTGCCAGCCTGGCAGGGGGCGGTTTCTGGACGATGAACACTGAAGCTTTCTTT,CASLAGGGFWTMNTEAFF
TRBJ1-1,.,.,TRBV5-8,TGTGCCAGCACCCCAATCATCGGTAGGAGGGACACTGAAGCTTTCTTT,CASTPIIGRRDTEAFF
TRBJ1-2,.,few,TRBV2,TGTGCCAGCAGTGGACCGGCGGGGGGTAACTATGGCTACACCTTC,CASSGPAGGNYGYTF
TRBJ1-1,.,once,TRBV4-1,TGCGCCAGCAGCCAAGGTTTGGGGAACACTGAAGCTTTCTTT,CASSQGLGNTEAFF
TRBJ2-5,TRBD2,.,TRBV9,TGTGCCAGCAGTGGGACTAGCGGTTGGGGGGAGACCCAGTACTTC,CASSGTSGWGETQYF
TRBJ2-1,TRBD2,once,TRBV5-1,TGCGCCAGCAGGGACCCTAGCGGGGGGGACAATGAGCAGTTCTTC,CASRDPSGGDNEQFF
TRBJ2-7,TRBD2,once,TRBV7-9,TGTGCCAGCAGCCCAGGGACTAGCGGGAGCTCCTACGAGCAGTACTTC,CASSPGTSGSSYEQYF
TRBJ2-6,.,few,TRBV27,TGTGCCAGCAGTTCTGGGGCCAACGTCCTGACTTTC,CASSSGANVLTF
TRBJ2-7,TRBD1,.,TRBV13,TGTGCCAGCAGCCGAGTCGGACAGGGTTCCAACGAGCAGTACTTC,CASSRVGQGSNEQYF
TRBJ2-7,TRBD2,.,TRBV9,TGTGCCAGCAGCGCGGGACTAGGGGGCTACGAGCAGTACTTC,CASSAGLGGYEQYF
TRBJ2-5,TRBD2,.,TRBV5-4,TGTGCCAGCAGCCGGGAGGCCCAAGAGACCCAGTACTTC,CASSREAQETQYF
TRBJ2-2,.,.,TRBV29-1,TGCAGCGTTTCCAGGAACACCGGGGAGCTGTTTTTT,CSVSRNTGELFF
TRBJ2-3,TRBD2,once,TRBV7-9,TGTGCCAGCAGCTCACGGGACTACCGTAGCACAGATACGCAGTATTTT,CASSSRDYRSTDTQYF
TRBJ2-7,TRBD2,.,TRBV28,TGTGCCAGCAGTTCAGTAGGGTCCAGCGAGGCACTAGCGGGAGGGCCGTCCTACGAGCAGTACTTC,CASSSVGSSEALAGGPSYEQYF
TRBJ2-3,.,.,TRBV4-1,TGCGCCAGCAGCCAAGATGCTGGGGTTGCTACGCAGTATTTT,CASSQDAGVATQYF
TRBJ1-2,.,.,TRBV4-1,TGCGCCAGCAGCCAAGTTGGAGGGAGCTATGGCTACACCTTC,CASSQVGGSYGYTF
TRBJ2-1,.,.,TRBV28,TGTGCCAGCAGCTCCTCCTGGGGAGATGAGCAGTTCTTC,CASSSSWGDEQFF
TRBJ2-7,TRBD2,.,TRBV5-4,TGTGCCAGCAGCTTGGGGCTAGCGGGAGGCGAGCAGTACTTC,CASSLGLAGGEQYF
TRBJ2-7,TRBD2,.,TRBV27,TGTGCCAGCTGTGCGCGGGGGAGCTCCTACGAGCAGTACTTC,CASCARGSSYEQYF
TRBJ1-4,.,few,TRBV28,TGTGCCAGCAGTTTAGAGGGGGGTCTCCGAACCGAAAAACTGTTTTTT,CASSLEGGLRTEKLFF
TRBJ2-2,.,.,TRBV4-1,TGCGCCAGCAGCCAAGAACCGAGGAACACCGGGGAGCTGTTTTTT,CASSQEPRNTGELFF
TRBJ2-6,.,.,TRBV14,TGTGCCAGCAGCCAAAAGGGACCTGGACGTCCTGGGGCCAACGTCCTGACTTTC,CASSQKGPGRPGANVLTF
TRBJ2-7,.,.,TRBV13,TGTGCCAGCAGCACAGGGACAGGCGGGGGAGAGCAGTACTTC,CASSTGTGGGEQYF
TRBJ2-1,.,once,TRBV11-2,TGTGCCAGCAGCTTAGATCGCTATGAGCAGTTCTTC,CASSLDRYEQFF
TRBJ2-3,.,.,TRBV9,TGTGCCAGCAGCGTAGAGGGCGTGTCGACAGATACGCAGTATTTT,CASSVEGVSTDTQYF
TRBJ1-1,.,few,TRBV4-2,TGTGCCAGCAGCCAAGGTCGTAGGAACACTGAAGCTTTCTTT,CASSQGRRNTEAFF
TRBJ2-1,TRBD1,.,TRBV5-6,TGTGCCAGCATACACGGGACAGGGATCTACAATGAGCAGTTCTTC,CASIHGTGIYNEQFF
TRBJ2-7,.,once,TRBV28,TGTGCCAGCAGTCCCTCGCCGCGGATGCTTTTACGGGAGCAGTACTTC,CASSPSPRMLLREQYF
TRBJ2-1,TRBD1,.,TRBV19,TGTGCCAGTAGTTCTATGACAGGGCCAAATGAGCAGTTCTTC,CASSSMTGPNEQFF